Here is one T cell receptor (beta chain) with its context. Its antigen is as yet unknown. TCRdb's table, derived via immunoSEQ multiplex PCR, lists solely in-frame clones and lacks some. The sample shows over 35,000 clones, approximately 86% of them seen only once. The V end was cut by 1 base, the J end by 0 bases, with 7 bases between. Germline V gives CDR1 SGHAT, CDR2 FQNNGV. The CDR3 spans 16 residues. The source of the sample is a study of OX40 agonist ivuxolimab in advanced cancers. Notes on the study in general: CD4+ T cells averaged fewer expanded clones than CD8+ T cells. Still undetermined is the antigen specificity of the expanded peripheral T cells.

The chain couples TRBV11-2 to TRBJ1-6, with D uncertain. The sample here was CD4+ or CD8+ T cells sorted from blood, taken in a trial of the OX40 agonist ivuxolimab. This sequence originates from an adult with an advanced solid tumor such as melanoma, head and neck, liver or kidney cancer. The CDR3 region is CASSLAPSSYNSPLHF. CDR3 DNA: TGTGCCAGCAGCTTAGCGCCTAGCTCCTATAATTCACCCCTCCACTTT. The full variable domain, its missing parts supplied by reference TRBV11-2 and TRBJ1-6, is EAGVAQSPRYKIIEKRQSVAFWCNPISGHATLYWYQQILGQGPKLLIQFQNNGVVDDSQLPKDRFSAERLKGVDSTLKIQPAKLEDSAVYLCASSLAPSSYNSPLHFGNGTRLTVT.